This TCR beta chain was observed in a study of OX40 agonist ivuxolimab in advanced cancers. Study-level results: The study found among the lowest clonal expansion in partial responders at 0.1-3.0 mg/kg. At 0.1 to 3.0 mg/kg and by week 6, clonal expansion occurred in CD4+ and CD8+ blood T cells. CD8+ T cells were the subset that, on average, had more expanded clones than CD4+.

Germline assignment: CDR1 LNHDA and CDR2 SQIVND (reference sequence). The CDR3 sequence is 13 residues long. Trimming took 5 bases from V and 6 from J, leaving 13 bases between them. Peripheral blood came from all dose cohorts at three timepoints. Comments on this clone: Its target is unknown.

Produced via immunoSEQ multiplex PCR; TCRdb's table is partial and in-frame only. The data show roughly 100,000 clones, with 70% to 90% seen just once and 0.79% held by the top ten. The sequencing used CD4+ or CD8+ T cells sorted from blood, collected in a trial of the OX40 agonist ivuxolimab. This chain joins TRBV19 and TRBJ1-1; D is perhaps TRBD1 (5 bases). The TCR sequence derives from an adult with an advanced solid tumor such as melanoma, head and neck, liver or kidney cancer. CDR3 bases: TGTGCCAGTAGTGGAAGCCGGGGCGCTGAAGCTTTCTTT. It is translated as CASSGSRGAEAFF.